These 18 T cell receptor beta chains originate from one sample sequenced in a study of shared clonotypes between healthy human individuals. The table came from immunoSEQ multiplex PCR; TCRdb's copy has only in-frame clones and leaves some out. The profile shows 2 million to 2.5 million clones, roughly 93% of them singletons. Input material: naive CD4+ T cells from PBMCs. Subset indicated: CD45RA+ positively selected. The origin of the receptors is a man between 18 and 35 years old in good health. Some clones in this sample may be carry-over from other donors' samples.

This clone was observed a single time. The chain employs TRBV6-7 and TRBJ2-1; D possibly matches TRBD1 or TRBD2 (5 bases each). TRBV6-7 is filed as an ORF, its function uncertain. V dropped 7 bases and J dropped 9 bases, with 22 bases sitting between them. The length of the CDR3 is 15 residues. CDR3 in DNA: TGTGCCAGCATTGGGGGAACAGGCGAGATTAGTGAGCAGTTCTTC. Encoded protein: CASIGGTGEISEQFF.

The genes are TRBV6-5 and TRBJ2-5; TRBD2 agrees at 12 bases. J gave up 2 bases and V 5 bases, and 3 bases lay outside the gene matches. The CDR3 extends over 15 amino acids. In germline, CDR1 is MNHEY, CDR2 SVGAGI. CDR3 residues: CASSRGLAGQETQYF. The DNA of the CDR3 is TGTGCCAGCAGTCGAGGACTAGCGGGACAAGAGACCCAGTACTTC.

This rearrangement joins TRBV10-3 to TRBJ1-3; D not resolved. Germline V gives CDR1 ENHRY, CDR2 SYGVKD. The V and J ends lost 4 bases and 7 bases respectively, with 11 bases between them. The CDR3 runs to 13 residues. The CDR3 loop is CAISAGARNTIYF. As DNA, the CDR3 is TGTGCCATCAGTGCAGGCGCTCGCAACACCATATATTTT.

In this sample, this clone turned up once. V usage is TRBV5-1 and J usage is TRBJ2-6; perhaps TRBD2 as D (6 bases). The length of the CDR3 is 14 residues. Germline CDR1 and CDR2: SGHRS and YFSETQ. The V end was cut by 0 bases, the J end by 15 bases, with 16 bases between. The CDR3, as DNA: TGCGCCAGCAGCTTGGGGGCCGACGACGGGGGCCTGACTTTC. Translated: CASSLGADDGGLTF.

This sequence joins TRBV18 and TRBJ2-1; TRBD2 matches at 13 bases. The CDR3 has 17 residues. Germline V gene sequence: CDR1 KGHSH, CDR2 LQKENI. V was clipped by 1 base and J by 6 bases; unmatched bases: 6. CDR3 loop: CASSPQRTSGSPNEQFF. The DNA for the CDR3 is TGTGCCAGCTCACCACAGCGGACTAGCGGGAGCCCCAATGAGCAGTTCTTC. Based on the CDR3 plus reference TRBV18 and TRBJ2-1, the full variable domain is NAGVMQNPRHLVRRRGQEARLRCSPMKGHSHVYWYRQLPEEGLKFMVYLQKENIIDESGMPKERFSAEFPKEGPSILRIQQVVRGDSAAYFCASSPQRTSGSPNEQFFGPGTRLTVL.

CDR3 coding DNA: TGTGCCAGCAGCTCCGGAACAGGTCCCACTGAAGCTTTCTTT. This codes for CASSSGTGPTEAFF. The gene calls are TRBV11-2 and TRBJ1-1; possible D gene TRBD1, 5 bases. The germline V gene has CDR1 SGHAT and CDR2 FQNNGV. The CDR3 consists of 14 residues. Trimming took off 4 bases at V and 4 bases at J, with 13 bases between the two ends.

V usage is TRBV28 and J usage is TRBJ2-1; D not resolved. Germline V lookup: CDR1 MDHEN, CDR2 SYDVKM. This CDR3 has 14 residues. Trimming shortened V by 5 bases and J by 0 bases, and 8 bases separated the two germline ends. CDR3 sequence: CASSAAGSYNEQFF. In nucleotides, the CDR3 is TGTGCCAGCAGTGCCGCAGGCTCCTACAATGAGCAGTTCTTC.

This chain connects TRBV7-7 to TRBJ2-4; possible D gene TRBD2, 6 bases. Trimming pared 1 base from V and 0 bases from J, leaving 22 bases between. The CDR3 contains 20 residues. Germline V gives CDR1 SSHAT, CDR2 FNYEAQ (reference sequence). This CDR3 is CASSLGGRDAARGAKNIQYF. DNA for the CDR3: TGTGCCAGCAGCTTAGGTGGGCGGGATGCGGCCCGGGGAGCCAAAAACATTCAGTACTTC.

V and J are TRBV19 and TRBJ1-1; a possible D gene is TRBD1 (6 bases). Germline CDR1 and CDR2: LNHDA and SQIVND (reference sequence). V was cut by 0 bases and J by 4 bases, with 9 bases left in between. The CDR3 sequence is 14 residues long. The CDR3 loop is CASSIEGGPTEAFF. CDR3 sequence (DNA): TGTGCCAGTAGTATAGAGGGGGGGCCCACTGAAGCTTTCTTT. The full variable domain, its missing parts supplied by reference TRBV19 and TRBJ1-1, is DGGITQSPKYLFRKEGQNVTLSCEQNLNHDAMYWYRQDPGQGLRLIYYSQIVNDFQKGDIAEGYSVSREKKESFPLTVTSAQKNPTAFYLCASSIEGGPTEAFFGQGTRLTVV.

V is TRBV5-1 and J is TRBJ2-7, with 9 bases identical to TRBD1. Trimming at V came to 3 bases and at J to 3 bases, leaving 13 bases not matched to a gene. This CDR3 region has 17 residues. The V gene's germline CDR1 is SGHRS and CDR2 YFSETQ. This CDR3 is CASSSLPQGQGNYEQYF. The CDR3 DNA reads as TGCGCCAGCAGCTCCCTGCCGCAGGGACAGGGAAACTACGAGCAGTACTTC. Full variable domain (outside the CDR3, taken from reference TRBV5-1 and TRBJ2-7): KAGVTQTPRYLIKTRGQQVTLSCSPISGHRSVSWYQQTPGQGLQFLFEYFSETQRNKGNFPGRFSGRQFSNSRSEMNVSTLELGDSALYLCASSSLPQGQGNYEQYFGPGTRLTVT.

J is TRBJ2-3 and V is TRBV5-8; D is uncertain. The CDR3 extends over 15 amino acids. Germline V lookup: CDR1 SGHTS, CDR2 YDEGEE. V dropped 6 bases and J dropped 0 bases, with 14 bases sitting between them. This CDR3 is CASKRLAASTDTQYF. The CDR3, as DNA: TGTGCCAGCAAACGTTTGGCGGCTAGCACAGATACGCAGTATTTT.

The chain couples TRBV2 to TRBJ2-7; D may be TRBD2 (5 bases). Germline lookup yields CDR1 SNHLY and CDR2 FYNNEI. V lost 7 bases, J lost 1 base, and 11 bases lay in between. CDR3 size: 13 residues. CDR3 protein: CASNERRSYEQYF. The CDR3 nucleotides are TGTGCCAGCAACGAGCGGAGATCCTACGAGCAGTACTTC.

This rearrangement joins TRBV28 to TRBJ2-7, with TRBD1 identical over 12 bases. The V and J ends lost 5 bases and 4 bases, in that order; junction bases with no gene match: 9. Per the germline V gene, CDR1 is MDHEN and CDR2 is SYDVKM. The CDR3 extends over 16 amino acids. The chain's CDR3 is CASSVPGQGARYEQYF. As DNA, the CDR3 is TGTGCCAGCAGTGTACCGGGACAGGGGGCGAGGTACGAGCAGTACTTC.

The CDR3 DNA reads TGCGCCAGCAGCCAAGGCAACGGGGCAGGGCAGCCCCAGCATTTT. Residues: CASSQGNGAGQPQHF. This chain links TRBV4-1 with TRBJ1-5; D perhaps matches TRBD1 (5 bases). This CDR3 contains 15 residues. CDR1 and CDR2 (germline): MGHRA, YSYEKL. Trimming took 1 base from V and 7 from J, leaving 14 bases between them.

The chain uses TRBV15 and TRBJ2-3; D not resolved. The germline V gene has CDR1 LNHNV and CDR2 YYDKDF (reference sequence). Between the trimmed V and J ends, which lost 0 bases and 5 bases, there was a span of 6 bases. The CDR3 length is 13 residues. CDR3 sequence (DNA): TGTGCCACCAGCAGAGACCAGCTAGATACGCAGTATTTT. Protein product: CATSRDQLDTQYF.

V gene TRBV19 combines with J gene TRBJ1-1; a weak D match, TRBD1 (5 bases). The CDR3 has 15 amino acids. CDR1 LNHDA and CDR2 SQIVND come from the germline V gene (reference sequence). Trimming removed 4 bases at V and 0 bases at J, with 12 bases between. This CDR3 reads CASSTTDLMNTEAFF. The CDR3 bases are TGTGCCAGTAGTACGACAGACCTAATGAACACTGAAGCTTTCTTT.

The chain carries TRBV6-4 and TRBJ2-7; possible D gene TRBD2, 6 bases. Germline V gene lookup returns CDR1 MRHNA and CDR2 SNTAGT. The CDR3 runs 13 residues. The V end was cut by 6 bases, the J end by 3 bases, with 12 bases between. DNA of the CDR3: TGTGCCAGCAGGAGTGGGGGAGGCTACGAGCAGTACTTC. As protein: CASRSGGGYEQYF.

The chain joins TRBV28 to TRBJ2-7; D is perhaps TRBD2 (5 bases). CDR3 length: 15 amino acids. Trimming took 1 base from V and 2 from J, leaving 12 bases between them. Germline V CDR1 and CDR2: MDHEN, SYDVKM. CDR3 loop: CASSLSASRAYEQYF. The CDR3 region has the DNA TGTGCCAGCAGTTTATCGGCTAGCCGAGCCTACGAGCAGTACTTC.